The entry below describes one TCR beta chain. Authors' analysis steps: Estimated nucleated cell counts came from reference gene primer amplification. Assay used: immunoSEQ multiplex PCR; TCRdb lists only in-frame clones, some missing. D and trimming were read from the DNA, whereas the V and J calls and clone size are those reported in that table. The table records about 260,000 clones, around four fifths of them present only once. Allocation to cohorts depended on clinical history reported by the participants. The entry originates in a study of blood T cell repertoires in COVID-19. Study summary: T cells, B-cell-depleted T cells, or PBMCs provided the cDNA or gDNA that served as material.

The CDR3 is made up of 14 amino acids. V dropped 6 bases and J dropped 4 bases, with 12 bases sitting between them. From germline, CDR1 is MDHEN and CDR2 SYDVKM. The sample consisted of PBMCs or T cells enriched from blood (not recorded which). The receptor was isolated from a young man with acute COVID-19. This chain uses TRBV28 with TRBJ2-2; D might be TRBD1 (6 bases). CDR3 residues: CASRDSYLTGELFF. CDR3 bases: TGTGCCAGCAGGGACAGCTACCTCACCGGGGAGCTGTTTTTT.